The 25 T cell receptor beta chains presented below share a single source sample, sequenced in a study of blood T cell repertoires in COVID-19. Produced via immunoSEQ multiplex PCR; TCRdb's table is partial and in-frame only. The sample has 20,000 to 25,000 clones; about four fifths are singletons. Sequencing input: peripheral blood. These receptor sequences come from a man in his forties with acute or convalescent COVID-19.

The chain links TRBV6-4 to TRBJ1-2; 9 nucleotides align to TRBD1. Losses at the gene ends were 2 bases for V and 8 bases for J; bases not matched to a gene: 12. The CDR3 runs 16 residues. Germline CDR1 and CDR2: MRHNA and SNTAGT. For the CDR3, the DNA is TGTGCCAGCAGTGACACCGGGACAGGGAAGGGCATGGGCTACACCTTC. This encodes CASSDTGTGKGMGYTF.

The chain combines TRBV4-2 with TRBJ1-3; D is uncertain. Trimming left V 0 bases short and J 0 bases short, with 12 bases between. CDR1 and CDR2 (germline): LGHNA, YNFKEQ. The CDR3 spans 17 residues. The CDR3 sequence: CASSQESGSYSGNTIYF. The CDR3 DNA sequence: TGTGCCAGCAGCCAAGAGTCGGGGTCCTACTCTGGAAACACCATATATTTT.

The rearrangement joins TRBV5-1 to TRBJ1-4, with a possible D match to TRBD1 (5 bases). The V gene's germline CDR1 is SGHRS and CDR2 YFSETQ. V gave up 0 bases and J gave up 6 bases, with 15 bases separating them. This CDR3 has 16 residues. CDR3 sequence reads: CASSLGLVGGDEKLFF. For the CDR3, the DNA is TGCGCCAGCAGCTTGGGGTTGGTAGGAGGGGATGAAAAACTGTTTTTT.

This chain joins TRBV30 and TRBJ1-1; D ambiguous. The CDR3 consists of 12 residues. Trimming pared 7 bases from V and 10 bases from J, leaving 19 bases between. The germline gives CDR1 GTSNPN, CDR2 SVGIG (reference sequence). In DNA form, the CDR3 reads TGTGCCTCAACTAAAAATAACCGAGCAGCTTTCTTT. This encodes CASTKNNRAAFF.

The chain has TRBV20-1 and TRBJ2-5; TRBD2 agrees at 12 bases. Germline V gives CDR1 DFQATT, CDR2 SNEGSKA (reference sequence). V was pared by 3 bases and J by 5 bases, with 4 bases of the junction left unmatched. The CDR3 runs to 14 residues. The CDR3 DNA reads as TGCAGTGCTAGTCCTAGCGGGAGGGGTGAGACCCAGTACTTC. Translation gives CSASPSGRGETQYF.

The chain carries TRBV30 and TRBJ2-1; 9 nucleotides agree with TRBD2. Germline trimming cut 2 bases from V and 9 bases from J; bases unmatched to any gene: 8. The CDR3 is 14 residues long. Germline V gene sequence: CDR1 GTSNPN, CDR2 SVGIG (reference sequence). CDR3 in DNA: TGTGCCTGGAGTAGATTAGCGGGAGCTGCTGAGCAGTTCTTC. It yields the protein CAWSRLAGAAEQFF.

This clone is medium-sized by share. The chain is built from TRBV2 and TRBJ2-7; D is unresolved. The CDR3 sequence is 13 residues long. Looked up from germline, CDR1 is SNHLY and CDR2 is FYNNEI. V lost 6 bases and J 7 bases, leaving 16 bases between the germline ends. This chain's CDR3 is CASSATITREQYF. As DNA, the CDR3 is TGTGCCAGCAGCGCAACCATTACAAGAGAGCAGTACTTC.

The genes are TRBV5-6 and TRBJ1-2; D perhaps matches TRBD1 (6 bases). Trimming pared 0 bases from V and 2 bases from J, leaving 8 bases between. Germline CDR1 SGHDT, CDR2 YYEEEE. This CDR3 spans 14 amino acids. The CDR3 region is CASSLGQANYGYTF. CDR3 nucleotide sequence: TGTGCCAGCAGCTTGGGACAGGCAAACTATGGCTACACCTTC.

The genes are TRBV6-1 and TRBJ2-3; unclear D gene. Germline V gives CDR1 MNHNS, CDR2 SASEGT. This CDR3 has 15 amino acids. Trimming removed 0 bases at V and 4 bases at J, with 11 bases between. The CDR3 loop is CASSEAALGPDTQYF. The DNA for the CDR3 is TGTGCCAGCAGTGAAGCGGCTCTTGGGCCAGATACGCAGTATTTT.

A single count supports this clone. The chain is built from TRBV30 and TRBJ1-5; D is unresolved. V gave up 7 bases and J gave up 0 bases, with 10 bases separating them. The germline V gene has CDR1 GTSNPN and CDR2 SVGIG (reference sequence). The CDR3 loop spans 13 amino acids. CDR3: CALTGNSNQPQHF. The CDR3 DNA reads as TGTGCCTTGACGGGGAATAGCAATCAGCCCCAGCATTTT.

The rearrangement joins TRBV19 to TRBJ2-1, with D maybe TRBD2 (6 bases). The V end lost 3 bases, the J end lost 0 bases, and 9 bases lay between the germline ends. CDR1 is LNHDA, CDR2 SQIVND, per germline (reference sequence). The CDR3 extends over 15 amino acids. CDR3 loop: CASSMPGSSYNEQFF. The DNA for the CDR3 is TGTGCCAGTAGTATGCCCGGGAGCTCCTACAATGAGCAGTTCTTC. Using reference TRBV19 and TRBJ2-1 for the parts outside the CDR3, the full variable domain is DGGITQSPKYLFRKEGQNVTLSCEQNLNHDAMYWYRQDPGQGLRLIYYSQIVNDFQKGDIAEGYSVSREKKESFPLTVTSAQKNPTAFYLCASSMPGSSYNEQFFGPGTRLTVL.

The gene calls are TRBV7-9 and TRBJ1-2, with D possibly TRBD1 on 5 matching bases. Trimming cost V 8 bases and J 2 bases, with 12 bases left between them. The CDR3 totals 13 residues. Germline values: CDR1 SEHNR, CDR2 FQNEAQ (reference sequence). CDR3 coding DNA: TGTGCCAGCGACGACAGTTCCAACTATGGCTACACCTTC. Translation: CASDDSSNYGYTF.

The chain has TRBV19 and TRBJ1-5; a weak D match, TRBD1 (5 bases). V was cut by 1 base and J by 4 bases, with 11 bases left in between. Germline loops: CDR1 LNHDA, CDR2 SQIVND (reference sequence). The CDR3 is 15 amino acids. This CDR3 reads CASSIVAAGNQPQHF. CDR3 DNA: TGTGCCAGTAGTATAGTAGCGGCAGGGAATCAGCCCCAGCATTTT.

CDR3 in DNA: TGCGCCAGCAGCCAAGACGTGGCGGGGGGTTTCACAGATACGCAGTATTTT. It yields the protein CASSQDVAGGFTDTQYF. This chain joins TRBV4-1 and TRBJ2-3; 8 nucleotides align to TRBD2. The trim removed 0 bases at V and 2 bases at J, leaving 7 bases unmatched. This CDR3 contains 17 residues. CDR1 and CDR2 (germline): MGHRA, YSYEKL.

V gene TRBV12-5 combines with J gene TRBJ1-1; 9 bases are shared with TRBD1. Trimming removed 5 bases from V and 0 bases from J; junction bases left unmatched: 7. The CDR3 has 16 residues. Germline CDR1 and CDR2: LGHNT and FRNRAP. Written as DNA, the CDR3 is TGTGCTAGTGGTACGACATGGGACAGGGTGAACACTGAAGCTTTCTTT. Translating gives CASGTTWDRVNTEAFF.

This clone was recorded once. The chain employs TRBV7-3 and TRBJ2-7; 14 bases line up with TRBD2. V shed 6 bases, J shed 6 bases, and the junction held 4 bases outside the gene matches. The germline V gene encodes CDR1 SGHTA and CDR2 FQGTGA. The CDR3 extends over 14 amino acids. CDR3 DNA: TGTGCCAGCAGGCCGGGACTAGCGGGGGCCGAGCAGTACTTC. This codes for CASRPGLAGAEQYF.

This rearrangement joins TRBV4-1 to TRBJ1-2; 9 bases line up with TRBD1. This CDR3 comprises 16 residues. From germline, CDR1 is MGHRA and CDR2 YSYEKL. With V trimmed by 2 bases and J by 5 bases, 9 bases remained unmatched. CDR3 sequence: CASSQSTGGSWYGYTF. The CDR3 DNA reads TGCGCCAGCAGCCAATCTACAGGGGGCAGTTGGTATGGCTACACCTTC.

This sequence joins TRBV9 and TRBJ1-3, with D unclear. Germline loops: CDR1 SGDLS, CDR2 YYNGEE. The length of the CDR3 is 14 residues. V was shortened by 0 bases and J by 2 bases, with 6 bases between the two germline ends. The CDR3 here is CASSVEGAGNTIYF. CDR3 nucleotides: TGTGCCAGCAGCGTAGAGGGAGCTGGAAACACCATATATTTT.

The chain uses TRBV5-6 and TRBJ1-2, with 7 bases aligning to TRBD1. CDR3 length equals 17 residues. The germline CDR1 and CDR2 sequences are SGHDT and YYEEEE. V was clipped by 3 bases and J by 4 bases; unmatched bases: 15. The CDR3 loop reads CASSSDRPTLRSYGYTF. CDR3 sequence (DNA): TGTGCCAGCAGCTCGGACAGGCCTACCCTTCGGAGCTATGGCTACACCTTC.

Only one count was recorded for this clone. This chain links TRBV30 with TRBJ2-3, with D perhaps TRBD1 (6 bases). With 2 bases removed from V and 6 bases from J, the gap between germline ends came to 9 bases. CDR1 GTSNPN and CDR2 SVGIG come from the germline V gene (reference sequence). CDR3 length: 12 residues. The CDR3 DNA reads TGTGCCTGGAGTCCGCAGGGGGATACGCAGTATTTT. Translated: CAWSPQGDTQYF.

This chain connects TRBV25-1 to TRBJ1-1, with a possible D match to TRBD1 (5 bases). The ends were cut back, 0 bases at V and 5 bases at J, with 13 bases in the middle. The CDR3 runs to 15 residues. CDR1 and CDR2 (germline): MGHDK, SYGVNS. CDR3: CASSEYGQGRTEAFF. DNA of the CDR3: TGTGCCAGCAGTGAATATGGGCAGGGTCGTACTGAAGCTTTCTTT. Full variable domain (outside the CDR3, taken from reference TRBV25-1 and TRBJ1-1): EADIYQTPRYLVIGTGKKITLECSQTMGHDKMYWYQQDPGMELHLIHYSYGVNSTEKGDLSSESTVSRIRTEHFPLTLESARPSHTSQYLCASSEYGQGRTEAFFGQGTRLTVV.

V is TRBV4-1 and J is TRBJ1-2; D remains ambiguous. Trimming took off 1 base at V and 8 bases at J, with 23 bases between the two ends. Germline V gene lookup returns CDR1 MGHRA and CDR2 YSYEKL. CDR3 length equals 17 residues. In DNA form, the CDR3 reads TGCGCCAGCAGCCAAGGGTACGCGCAGGCGCAGAGCTTAGGCTACACCTTC. Amino acid sequence: CASSQGYAQAQSLGYTF.

The CDR3 region has the DNA TGTGCCAGCAGCCAAGCGGGGTACGAGCAGTACTTC. This translates into CASSQAGYEQYF. The chain is built from TRBV14 and TRBJ2-7; tentative D call: TRBD2 (5 bases). The ends were cut back, 1 base at V and 4 bases at J, with 5 bases in the middle. The CDR3 runs to 12 residues. Germline lookup yields CDR1 SGHDN and CDR2 FVKESK.

The chain joins TRBV11-3 to TRBJ2-5, with 7 bases that match TRBD1. Trimming took 5 bases from V and 4 from J; bases not matched to a gene: 10. CDR3 length equals 15 residues. CDR1 SGHNT and CDR2 YENEEA come from the germline V gene. The CDR3 region is CASSQNGQVGETQYF. The CDR3 DNA is TGTGCCAGCAGCCAGAACGGACAGGTGGGAGAGACCCAGTACTTC.

This chain connects TRBV6-1 to TRBJ1-2, with 9 positions matching TRBD1. The CDR3 has 13 amino acids. With 2 bases clipped from V and 7 bases from J, the junction kept 2 bases outside the gene matches. The germline CDR1 and CDR2 sequences are MNHNS and SASEGT. The CDR3 protein is CASSETGGTGYTF. The DNA of the CDR3 is TGTGCCAGCAGTGAAACAGGGGGCACTGGCTACACCTTC.